This T cell receptor beta chain was recovered during a study of T cells in Graves' hyperthyroidism and ophthalmopathy. The source material, RNA transcripts, was used to amplify TCR beta CDR3 regions. Carried out on the TCR CDR3, a first-round RT-PCR used the HTBI primer set. TCRdb called the multiplex PCR reads again in MiXCR, with one record for every CDR3 protein. The table lists 620,000 or so distinct CDR3 sequences, about 14% of them singletons. In germline, CDR1 is DFQATT, CDR2 SNEGSKA (reference sequence). This CDR3 region has 14 residues. The ends were cut back, 6 bases at V and 0 bases at J, with 12 bases in the middle. This clonotype was detected many times. Its antigen remains unidentified. Broader study findings: Expanded thyroid clonotypes (above 0.001) were mostly also found in blood.

This sequence joins TRBV20-1 and TRBJ1-5; possibly TRBD1 for D (5 bases). The sequence was collected from a woman between 45 and 60 years old with Graves' ophthalmopathy. Sequenced sample: blood. In nucleotides, the CDR3 is TGCAGTGCCGAGGGGTTCAGTAGCAATCAGCCCCAGCATTTT. It codes for CSAEGFSSNQPQHF.